This T cell receptor beta chain was sequenced for a study of graft-versus-host responses after intestinal transplantation. About the research overall: Tacrolimus plus steroids were given to all recipients for about 3 years, preceded by anti-thymocyte globulin induction. Whole-study results and caveats: Individuals who had graft-donor T cell macrochimerism had allografts that showed high graft-versus-host to host-versus-graft clonal ratios. Early after transplant, HvG declines were associated with peak levels of circulating GvH clones. GvH clones were found in recipient marrow; some appeared first in ileum or blood.

Note on this clone: Its antigen is undetermined.

The V gene's germline CDR1 is MNHEY and CDR2 SVGAGI. The V end lost 5 bases, the J end lost 0 bases, and 10 bases lay between the germline ends. There are 14 residues in the CDR3. The table came from immunoSEQ multiplex PCR; TCRdb's copy has only in-frame clones and leaves some out. This table has about 88,000 clones, about 94% appearing once. This sample comprised unstimulated CD4+ T cells sorted from spleen or lymph node cells, obtained before transplant. The chain combines TRBV6-5 with TRBJ1-1; no firm D call. This TCR came from a human donor who was the organ donor for an intestinal transplant. DNA for the CDR3: TGTGCCAGCAGTAGTCACCAAATGAACACTGAAGCTTTCTTT. Translation: CASSSHQMNTEAFF.